These 8 T cell receptor beta chains were all obtained from the same sample, sequenced in a study of response to subunit inactivated influenza vaccine. MiXCR, applied by TCRdb to the RT-PCR reads, yields one record per CDR3 protein. The data contain about half a million distinct CDR3 sequences, approximately 7.6% of them singletons. The material was PBMCs from blood, obtained roughly 24 months after vaccination. These TCRs come from a man aged 50 to 75 who received an inactivated influenza vaccine.

There are a few counts of this clonotype. V gene TRBV6-5 combines with J gene TRBJ2-1; D remains ambiguous. Trimming left V 4 bases short and J 5 bases short, with 12 bases between. CDR1 and CDR2 from the germline V gene are MNHEY and SVGAGI. CDR3 length: 14 residues. The CDR3, as DNA: TGTGCCAGCAGTTTCAATGGAGTCGACAATGAGCAGTTCTTC. This gives the protein CASSFNGVDNEQFF.

This clonotype was observed a few times. J is TRBJ2-1 and V is TRBV20-1, with 8 bases matching TRBD2. Germline V CDR1 and CDR2: DFQATT, SNEGSKA (reference sequence). The CDR3 has 17 residues. J lost 7 bases, V lost 0 bases, and 14 bases had no gene match. This CDR3 reads CSARDPLAGASWNEQFF. The DNA of the CDR3 is TGCAGTGCTAGAGATCCCCTAGCGGGTGCTTCGTGGAATGAGCAGTTCTTC.

In this sample, this clonotype turned up a few times. The chain has TRBV12-3 or TRBV12-4 and TRBJ1-2; D is unclear. The length of the CDR3 is 15 residues. Trimming cost V 3 bases and J 7 bases, with 18 bases left between them. This chain's CDR3 is CASSLYEDQSSGYTF. CDR3 nucleotides: TGTGCCAGCAGTTTGTACGAGGACCAGAGCTCTGGCTACACCTTC.

Only a few counts were recorded for this clonotype. The DNA of the CDR3 is TGCAGCGGGAAGCAGGGGCATAACAATGAGCAGTTCTTC. This gives the protein CSGKQGHNNEQFF. The chain links TRBV20-1 to TRBJ2-1; tentative D call: TRBD1 (6 bases). The germline V gene encodes CDR1 DFQATT and CDR2 SNEGSKA (reference sequence). This CDR3 is built from 13 residues.

The table lists this clonotype with many counts. The chain recombines TRBV29-1 with TRBJ2-3; D not resolved. V lost 6 bases to trimming and J lost 6 bases, with 10 bases between them. The CDR3 loop spans 11 amino acids. CDR1 SQVTM and CDR2 ANQGSEA come from the germline V gene. The CDR3, as DNA: TGCAGCGTCCTAACGTGGGATACGCAGTATTTT. As protein: CSVLTWDTQYF.

The sample holds many counts of this clonotype. V and J are TRBV4-1 and TRBJ1-5; D gene ambiguous. V lost 1 base and J 3 bases, leaving 16 bases between the germline ends. The germline CDR1 and CDR2 sequences are MGHRA and YSYEKL. CDR3 length equals 17 residues. The CDR3 DNA reads as TGCGCCAGCAGCCAAGGGGTGAATTCAGGACCCAATCAGCCCCAGCATTTT. Translating it yields CASSQGVNSGPNQPQHF.

This clonotype has just a few counts. The gene calls are TRBV6-1 and TRBJ2-5; D possibly corresponds to TRBD1 (7 bases). The length of the CDR3 is 16 residues. V dropped 6 bases and J dropped 0 bases, with 17 bases sitting between them. CDR1 and CDR2 from the germline V gene are MNHNS and SASEGT. CDR3 nucleotides: TGTGCCAGCAGGGAGGGACAGTGGATAGACCAAGAGACCCAGTACTTC. Translating gives CASREGQWIDQETQYF.

This clonotype was observed a handful of times. The rearrangement joins TRBV20-1 to TRBJ1-6; D ambiguous. From germline, CDR1 is DFQATT and CDR2 SNEGSKA (reference sequence). V lost 7 bases to trimming and J lost 7 bases, with 17 bases between them. CDR3 length equals 14 residues. CDR3 sequence: CSGRDGLTNSPLHF. In nucleotides, the CDR3 is TGCAGTGGGAGAGACGGCCTAACCAATTCACCCCTCCACTTT.